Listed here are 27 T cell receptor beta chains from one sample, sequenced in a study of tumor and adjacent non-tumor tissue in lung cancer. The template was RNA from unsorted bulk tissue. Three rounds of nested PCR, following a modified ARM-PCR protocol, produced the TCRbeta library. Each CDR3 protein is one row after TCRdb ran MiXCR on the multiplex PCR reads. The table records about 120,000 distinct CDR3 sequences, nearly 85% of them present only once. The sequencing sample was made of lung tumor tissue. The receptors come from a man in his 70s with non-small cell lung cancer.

The CDR3 is CASSTSRVSTDTQYF. For the CDR3, the DNA is TGCGCCAGCAGTACTAGCAGGGTGAGCACAGATACGCAGTATTTT. The chain is built from TRBV5-1 and TRBJ2-3; tentatively, D is TRBD2 (6 bases). V lost 5 bases and J 0 bases, leaving 13 bases between the germline ends. Germline CDR1 and CDR2: SGHRS and YFSETQ. CDR3 length: 15 residues. Using reference TRBV5-1 and TRBJ2-3 for the parts outside the CDR3, the full variable domain is KAGVTQTPRYLIKTRGQQVTLSCSPISGHRSVSWYQQTPGQGLQFLFEYFSETQRNKGNFPGRFSGRQFSNSRSEMNVSTLELGDSALYLCASSTSRVSTDTQYFGPGTRLTVL.

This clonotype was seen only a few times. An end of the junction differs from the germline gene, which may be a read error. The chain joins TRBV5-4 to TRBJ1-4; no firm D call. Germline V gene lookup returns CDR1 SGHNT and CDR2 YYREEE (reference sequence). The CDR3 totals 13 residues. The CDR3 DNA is TGTGCCAGTAGCTTGGAGATGGATGAAGAACTGTTTTTT. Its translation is CASSLEMDEELFF. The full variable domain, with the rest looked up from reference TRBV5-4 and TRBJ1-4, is ETGVTQSPTHLIKTRGQQVTLRCSSQSGHNTVSWYQQALGQGPQFIFQYYREEENGRGNFPPRFSGLQFPNYSSELNVNALELDDSALYLCASSLEMDEELFFGSGTQLSVL.

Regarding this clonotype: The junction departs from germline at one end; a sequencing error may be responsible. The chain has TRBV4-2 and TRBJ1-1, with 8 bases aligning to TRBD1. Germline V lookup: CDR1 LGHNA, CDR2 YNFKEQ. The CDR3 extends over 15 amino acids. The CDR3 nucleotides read TGTGTCAGCAACCCCGTGACAGGGGCGGGCACTGAAGCTCTCTTT. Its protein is CVSNPVTGAGTEALF.

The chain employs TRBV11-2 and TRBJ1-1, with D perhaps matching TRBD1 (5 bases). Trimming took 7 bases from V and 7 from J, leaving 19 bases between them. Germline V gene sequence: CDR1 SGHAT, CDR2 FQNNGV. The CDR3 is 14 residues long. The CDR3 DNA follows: TGTGCCAGCACTAGGGCGGAGGGGAACGTTGAAGCTTTCTTT. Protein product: CASTRAEGNVEAFF.

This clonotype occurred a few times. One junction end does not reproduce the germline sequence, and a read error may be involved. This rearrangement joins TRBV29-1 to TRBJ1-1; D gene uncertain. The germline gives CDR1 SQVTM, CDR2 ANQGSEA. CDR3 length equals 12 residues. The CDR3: CSIVAERPEVFF. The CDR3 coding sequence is TGCAGCATTGTTGCGGAGAGGCCTGAAGTTTTCTTT. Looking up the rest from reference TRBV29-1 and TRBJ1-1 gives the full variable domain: SAVISQKPSRDICQRGTSLTIQCQVDSQVTMMFWYRQQPGQSLTLIATANQGSEATYESGFVIDKFPISRPNLTFSTLTVSNMSPEDSSIYLCSIVAERPEVFFGQGTRLTVV.

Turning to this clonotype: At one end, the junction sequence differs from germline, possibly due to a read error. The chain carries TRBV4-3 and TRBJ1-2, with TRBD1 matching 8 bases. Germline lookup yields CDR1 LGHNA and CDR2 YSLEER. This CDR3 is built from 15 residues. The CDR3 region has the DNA TGCGCCAACAGCCGAGAGGCGGACAGGGTCTATGGCTACACCTTC. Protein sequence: CANSREADRVYGYTF.

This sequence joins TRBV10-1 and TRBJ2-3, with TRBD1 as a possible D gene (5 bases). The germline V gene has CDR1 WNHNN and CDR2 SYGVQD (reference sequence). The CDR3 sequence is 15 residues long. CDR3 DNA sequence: TGCGACAACAGTGGGTCGAAACAGGCCGCAGATACGCAGTATTTT. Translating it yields CDNSGSKQAADTQYF.

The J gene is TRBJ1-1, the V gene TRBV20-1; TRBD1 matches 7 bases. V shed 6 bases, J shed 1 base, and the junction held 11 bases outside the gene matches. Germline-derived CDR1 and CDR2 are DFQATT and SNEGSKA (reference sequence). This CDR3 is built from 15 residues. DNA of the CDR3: TGCAGTGCCGACCTCGACAGGGAGGAGAACACTGAAGCTTTCTTT. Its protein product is CSADLDREENTEAFF.

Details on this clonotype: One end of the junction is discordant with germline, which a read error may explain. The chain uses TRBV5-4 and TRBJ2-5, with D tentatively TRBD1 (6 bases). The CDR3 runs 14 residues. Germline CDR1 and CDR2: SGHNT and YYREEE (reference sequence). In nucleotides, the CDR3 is TGTGCCAGCAGATTAGGGACATCCAAAGAGACCCACTACTTC. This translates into CASRLGTSKETHYF.

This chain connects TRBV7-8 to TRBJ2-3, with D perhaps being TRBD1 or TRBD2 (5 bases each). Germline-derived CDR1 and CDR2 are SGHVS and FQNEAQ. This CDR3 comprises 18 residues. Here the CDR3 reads CTSSIHADGGPNTDTQYF. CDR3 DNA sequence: TGTACAAGTAGCATCCACGCCGATGGGGGACCGAACACAGATACGCAGTATTTT.

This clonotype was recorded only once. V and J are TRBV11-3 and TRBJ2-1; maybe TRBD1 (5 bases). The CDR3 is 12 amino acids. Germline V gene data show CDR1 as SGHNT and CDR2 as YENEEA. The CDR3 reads CASSDMRNEQFF. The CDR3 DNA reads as TGTGCAAGCTCGGACATGCGCAATGAGCAGTTCTTC.

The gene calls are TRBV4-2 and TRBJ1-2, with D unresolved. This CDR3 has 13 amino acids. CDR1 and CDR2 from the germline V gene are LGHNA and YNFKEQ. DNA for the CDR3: TGTGCAAACGGCCAAGATGGGGTTAGTGGCTACACCTTC. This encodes CANGQDGVSGYTF.

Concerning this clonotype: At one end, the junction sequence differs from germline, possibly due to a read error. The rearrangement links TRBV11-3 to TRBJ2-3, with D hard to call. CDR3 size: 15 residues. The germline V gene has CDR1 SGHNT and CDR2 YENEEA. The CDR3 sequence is CVSTRREVGTDTQYF. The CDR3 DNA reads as TGTGTCAGCACCCGTAGGGAAGTAGGCACAGATACGCAGTATTTT.

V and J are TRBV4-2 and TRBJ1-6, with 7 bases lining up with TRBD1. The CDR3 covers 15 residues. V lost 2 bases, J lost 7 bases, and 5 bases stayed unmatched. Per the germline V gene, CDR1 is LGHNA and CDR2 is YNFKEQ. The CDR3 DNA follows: TGTGCCAGCAGCCAATTTGACAGGGCGAATTCACCCCTCCACTTT. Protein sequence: CASSQFDRANSPLHF.

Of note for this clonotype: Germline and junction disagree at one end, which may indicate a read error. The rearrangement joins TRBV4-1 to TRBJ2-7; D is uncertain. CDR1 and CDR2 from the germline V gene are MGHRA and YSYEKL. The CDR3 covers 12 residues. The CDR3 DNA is TGCGCCAACAGCCAGTCCTTACACGAGGAGTACTTC. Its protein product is CANSQSLHEEYF.

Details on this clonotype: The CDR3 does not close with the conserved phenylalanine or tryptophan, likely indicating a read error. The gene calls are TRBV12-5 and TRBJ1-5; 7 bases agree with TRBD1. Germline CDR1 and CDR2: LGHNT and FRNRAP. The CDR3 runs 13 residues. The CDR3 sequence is CDSAPDRNHPQHS. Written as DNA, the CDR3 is TGTGATAGTGCCCCGGACAGGAATCATCCCCAGCATTCT.

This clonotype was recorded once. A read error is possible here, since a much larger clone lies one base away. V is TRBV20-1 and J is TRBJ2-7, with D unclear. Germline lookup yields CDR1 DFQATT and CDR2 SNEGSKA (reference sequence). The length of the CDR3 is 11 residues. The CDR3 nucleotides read TGCAGTGCAAGAGGTGGATACGATCAGTACTTC. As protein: CSARGGYDQYF.

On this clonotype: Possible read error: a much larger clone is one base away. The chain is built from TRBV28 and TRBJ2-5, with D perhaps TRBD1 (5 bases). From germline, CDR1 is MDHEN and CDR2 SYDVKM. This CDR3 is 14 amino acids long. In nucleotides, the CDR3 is TGTACCAGCAGTTTGTCAGGGTTCGGCGAGACCCAGTACTTC. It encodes CTSSLSGFGETQYF.

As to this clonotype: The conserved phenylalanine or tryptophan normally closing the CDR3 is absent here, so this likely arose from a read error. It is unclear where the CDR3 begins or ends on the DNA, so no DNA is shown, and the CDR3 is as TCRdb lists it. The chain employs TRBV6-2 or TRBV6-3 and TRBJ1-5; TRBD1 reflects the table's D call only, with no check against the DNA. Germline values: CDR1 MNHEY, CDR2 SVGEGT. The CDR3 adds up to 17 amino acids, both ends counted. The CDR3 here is CASSYRPGGGFNHPQHS.

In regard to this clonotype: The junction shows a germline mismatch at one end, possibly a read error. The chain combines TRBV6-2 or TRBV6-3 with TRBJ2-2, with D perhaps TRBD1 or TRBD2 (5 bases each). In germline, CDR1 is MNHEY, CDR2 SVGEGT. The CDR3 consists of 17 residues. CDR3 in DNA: TGTGCCAGCAGTTACCCAATAGGGCCCACTCTGGCCAGGGAGTTGTTTTTT. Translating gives CASSYPIGPTLARELFF.

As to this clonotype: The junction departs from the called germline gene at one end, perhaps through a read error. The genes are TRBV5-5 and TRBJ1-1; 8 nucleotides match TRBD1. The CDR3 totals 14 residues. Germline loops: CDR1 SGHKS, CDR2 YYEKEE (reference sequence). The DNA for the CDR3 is TGTGCCAGCACGGGACAGGACCGAGGCACTGGAGCTTTCTTT. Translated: CASTGQDRGTGAFF.

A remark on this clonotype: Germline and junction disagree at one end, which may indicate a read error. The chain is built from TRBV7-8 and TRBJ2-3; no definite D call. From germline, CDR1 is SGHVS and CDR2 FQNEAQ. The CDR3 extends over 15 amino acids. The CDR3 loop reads CAGSLGIGYTDTQYF. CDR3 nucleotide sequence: TGTGCCGGCAGCTTAGGGATCGGTTACACCGATACCCAGTATTTT.

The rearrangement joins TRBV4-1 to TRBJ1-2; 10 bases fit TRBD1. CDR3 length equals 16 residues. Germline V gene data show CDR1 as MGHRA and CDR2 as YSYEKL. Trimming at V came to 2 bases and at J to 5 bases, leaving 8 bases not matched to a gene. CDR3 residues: CASSQNGTGAGYGYTF. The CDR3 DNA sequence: TGCGCCAGCAGCCAAAATGGGACAGGGGCTGGATATGGCTACACCTTC.

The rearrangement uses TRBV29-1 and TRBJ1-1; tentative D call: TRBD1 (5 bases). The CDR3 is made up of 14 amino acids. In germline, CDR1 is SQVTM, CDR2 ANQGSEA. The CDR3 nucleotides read TGCAGGGTCTTCGGACAAGCAACTAAAACTGAAGCTTTCTTT. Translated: CRVFGQATKTEAFF.

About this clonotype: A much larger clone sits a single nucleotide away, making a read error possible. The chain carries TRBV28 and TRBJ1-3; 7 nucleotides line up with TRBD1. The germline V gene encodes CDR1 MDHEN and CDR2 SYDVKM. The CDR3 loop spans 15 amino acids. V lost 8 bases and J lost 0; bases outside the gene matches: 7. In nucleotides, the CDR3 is TGTGCCAGCCGGACAGGACATTACTCTGGAAACACCATATATTTT. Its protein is CASRTGHYSGNTIYF. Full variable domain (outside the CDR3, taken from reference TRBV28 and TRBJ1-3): DVKVTQSSRYLVKRTGEKVFLECVQDMDHENMFWYRQDPGLGLRLIYFSYDVKMKEKGDIPEGYSVSREKKERFSLILESASTNQTSMYLCASRTGHYSGNTIYFGEGSWLTVV.

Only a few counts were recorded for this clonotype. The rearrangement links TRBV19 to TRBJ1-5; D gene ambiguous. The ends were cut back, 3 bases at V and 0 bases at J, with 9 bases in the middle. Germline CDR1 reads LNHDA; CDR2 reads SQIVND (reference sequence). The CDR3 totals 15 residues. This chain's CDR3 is CASSMVDLSNQPQHF. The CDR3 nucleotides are TGTGCCAGTAGTATGGTAGATCTTAGCAATCAGCCCCAGCATTTT.

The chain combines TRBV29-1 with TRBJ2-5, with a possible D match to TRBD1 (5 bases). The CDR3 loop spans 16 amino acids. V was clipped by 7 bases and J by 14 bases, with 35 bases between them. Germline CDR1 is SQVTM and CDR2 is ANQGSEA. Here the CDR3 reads CSAKPYLQTGQEIHYF. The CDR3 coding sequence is TGCAGCGCCAAGCCTTACCTCCAAACAGGTCAAGAGATCCATTACTTC.